These 10 T cell receptor beta chains share one sample of origin, sequenced in a study of PD-1 blockade in classical Hodgkin lymphoma. Time point: cycle 4 day 1 (C4D1), after five to seven weeks of nivolumab. In every patient, relapse followed autologous stem cell transplantation, while exposure to brentuximab vedotin differed. TCRdb keeps only in-frame clones here, not all; method: immunoSEQ multiplex PCR. The sample consists of approximately 29,000 clones, 82% of them appearing once. The sequencing used peripheral blood mononuclear cells (PBMCs), collected before the fourth cycle of nivolumab. The receptors were sampled from a human donor with classical Hodgkin lymphoma.

The chain recombines TRBV18 with TRBJ1-6, with unresolved D. This CDR3 has 13 residues. The germline CDR1 and CDR2 sequences are KGHSH and LQKENI. V was shortened by 6 bases and J by 7 bases, with 10 bases between the two germline ends. CDR3 in DNA: TGTGCCAGCTCCCCCAGTGGAAATTCACCCCTCCACTTT. It yields the protein CASSPSGNSPLHF.

This clone was detected once. This CDR3 reads CAISDRGNSWETQYF. The CDR3 nucleotides are TGTGCCATCAGTGATCGGGGGAATAGTTGGGAGACCCAGTACTTC. The chain couples TRBV10-3 to TRBJ2-5; TRBD2 might be the D (6 bases). Germline V lookup: CDR1 ENHRY, CDR2 SYGVKD. The V gene lost 3 bases and the J gene lost 5 bases, with 16 bases spanning the gap. This CDR3 contains 15 residues.

The chain recombines TRBV7-2 with TRBJ1-6; D may be TRBD1 (6 bases). The V gene's germline CDR1 is SGHTA and CDR2 FQGNSA. The germline V and J ends were trimmed by 6 bases and 4 bases, with 10 bases remaining between them. CDR3 length: 14 residues. The CDR3, as DNA: TGTGCCAGCAGTCACAGGGAATATAATTCACCCCTCCACTTT. It encodes CASSHREYNSPLHF.

The DNA for the CDR3 is TGCGCCAGCAGCCAAGATTCCTCAGGGTACTATGGCTACACCTTC. Protein sequence: CASSQDSSGYYGYTF. This chain connects TRBV4-3 to TRBJ1-2; the D gene is possibly TRBD1 (5 bases). The CDR3 loop spans 15 amino acids. The V gene lost 0 bases and the J gene lost 3 bases, with 11 bases spanning the gap. CDR1 and CDR2 from the germline V gene are LGHNA and YSLEER.

V and J are TRBV27 and TRBJ1-5, with D perhaps TRBD1 (5 bases). The CDR3 totals 13 residues. V gave up 5 bases and J gave up 5 bases, with 10 bases separating them. Per the germline V gene, CDR1 is MNHEY and CDR2 is SMNVEV (reference sequence). The CDR3 DNA sequence: TGTGCCAGCAGTCCCCCGGGGGATCAGCCCCAGCATTTT. Translation gives CASSPPGDQPQHF.

The chain recombines TRBV6-4 with TRBJ2-2, with D perhaps given as TRBD1 or TRBD2 (5 bases each). CDR1 and CDR2 from the germline V gene are MRHNA and SNTAGT. CDR3 length: 11 amino acids. The CDR3 loop reads CQRDLTGELFF. The DNA for the CDR3 is TGTCAAAGGGACCTCACCGGGGAGCTGTTTTTT.

This clone is judged medium-sized. The J gene is TRBJ2-7, the V gene TRBV14, with D possibly TRBD1 on 7 matching bases. The germline V gene encodes CDR1 SGHDN and CDR2 FVKESK. V was trimmed by 1 base and J by 1 base, leaving 14 bases between them. The CDR3 contains 16 residues. Written as DNA, the CDR3 is TGTGCCAGCAGCCAAGTCAGGAGGGGGCCTTCCTACGAGCAGTACTTC. Its translation: CASSQVRRGPSYEQYF. Using reference TRBV14 and TRBJ2-7 for the parts outside the CDR3, the full variable domain is EAGVTQFPSHSVIEKGQTVTLRCDPISGHDNLYWYRRVMGKEIKFLLHFVKESKQDESGMPNNRFLAERTGGTYSTLKVQPAELEDSGVYFCASSQVRRGPSYEQYFGPGTRLTVT.

This clone occurred a few times. This chain joins TRBV6-1 and TRBJ1-3; D call uncertain. This CDR3 contains 11 residues. Germline values: CDR1 MNHNS, CDR2 SASEGT. With 7 bases removed from V and 2 bases from J, the gap between germline ends came to 3 bases. This CDR3 reads CASTPGNTIYF. The CDR3 nucleotides read TGTGCCAGCACTCCTGGAAACACCATATATTTT.

This clone turned up a few times. V is TRBV6-4 and J is TRBJ1-1, with a possible D match to TRBD1 (5 bases). Trimming cost V 4 bases and J 5 bases, with 14 bases left between them. CDR1 MRHNA and CDR2 SNTAGT come from the germline V gene. The CDR3 runs to 14 residues. CDR3 coding DNA: TGTGCCAGCAGTGCCCAGGGAGAGGGTACTGAAGCTTTCTTT. Translating gives CASSAQGEGTEAFF.

This clone was recorded only once. The chain carries TRBV21-1 and TRBJ1-3. TRBV21-1 is reported as a pseudogene. The CDR3 consists of 14 residues. The CDR3 DNA is TGTGCCAGCAGCCGACCCGGAGTGGGAAACACCATATATTTT. It codes for CASSRPGVGNTIYF.